A single sample gave rise to the 9 T cell receptor beta chains below, sequenced in a study of identical twins. TCRdb re-derived calls from the 5' RACE reads in MiXCR, one entry per CDR3 protein. The sample yields more than 1.5 million distinct CDR3 sequences, 25% to 35% seen once. Sequencing input: cord blood. These receptors came from a newborn girl in good health.

A note on this clonotype: The junction shows a germline mismatch at one end, possibly a read error. The V gene is TRBV29-1, the J gene TRBJ2-3; TRBD2 might be the D (7 bases). The CDR3 sequence is 14 residues long. Per germline, CDR1 SQVTM and CDR2 ANQGSEA. CDR3 coding DNA: TGCAGCGCTGAACGGGGGGCTAGCACAGATACGCAGTATTTT. Its protein is CSAERGASTDTQYF.

A word on this clonotype: This may stem from a read error, because a much larger clone lies one nucleotide away. The chain couples TRBV10-3 to TRBJ2-1; 7 positions match TRBD1. The V and J ends lost 2 bases and 10 bases, in that order; junction bases with no gene match: 8. Germline CDR1 and CDR2: ENHRY and SYGVKD. This CDR3 contains 14 residues. The DNA of the CDR3 is TGTGCCATCAGTGAGCCGGGACAGTCCTACGAGCAGTTCTTC. Translated, it gives CAISEPGQSYEQFF.

Comment on this clonotype: The junction shows a germline mismatch at one end, possibly a read error. CDR3 in DNA: TGCAGCGTTGGAGGAATCATGAACACCGAAGCTTTCTTT. As protein: CSVGGIMNTEAFF. V and J are TRBV29-1 and TRBJ1-1; D not resolved. This CDR3 region has 13 residues. The V gene's germline CDR1 is SQVTM and CDR2 ANQGSEA.

This clonotype was picked up many times. This sequence joins TRBV12-3 or TRBV12-4 and TRBJ1-5; D ambiguous. This CDR3 contains 13 residues. V was shortened by 4 bases and J by 5 bases, with 9 bases between the two germline ends. The CDR3 DNA sequence: TGTGCCAGCAGTTCCACAAGGGATCAGCCCCAGCATTTT. Residues: CASSSTRDQPQHF.

This chain connects TRBV29-1 to TRBJ1-1; no definite D call. Germline loops: CDR1 SQVTM, CDR2 ANQGSEA. The CDR3 contains 13 residues. V gave up 2 bases and J gave up 3 bases, with 10 bases separating them. CDR3 in amino acids: CSVESSGDTEAFF. DNA for the CDR3: TGCAGCGTTGAATCCAGCGGCGACACTGAAGCTTTCTTT.

V is TRBV6-1 and J is TRBJ2-7; D is uncertain. The CDR3 extends over 11 amino acids. The V gene lost 6 bases and the J gene lost 2 bases, with 5 bases spanning the gap. In germline, CDR1 is MNHNS, CDR2 SASEGT. The CDR3, as DNA: TGTGCCAGCAGGCCCCCCTACGAGCAGTACTTC. It yields the protein CASRPPYEQYF.

This sequence joins TRBV10-3 and TRBJ2-7; 9 positions agree with TRBD2. Germline-derived CDR1 and CDR2 are ENHRY and SYGVKD. Unmatched junction bases numbered 7, after V lost 4 bases and J lost 3 bases. The CDR3 extends over 15 amino acids. CDR3 DNA sequence: TGTGCCATCAGTGGGGTTAGCGGGAGCGTCTACGAGCAGTACTTC. Encoded protein: CAISGVSGSVYEQYF.

The rearrangement joins TRBV21-1 to TRBJ1-4; the table calls TRBD1, which could not be checked here. TRBV21-1 represents a pseudogene. The CDR3 is made up of 17 amino acids. The CDR3, as DNA: TGTGCCAGCAGCCGATTCGGGGGAGTTACGGCTAATGAAAAACTGTTTTTT. Amino acids: CASSRFGGVTANEKLFF.

The CDR3 protein is CAISGTSGTAGELFF. In nucleotides, the CDR3 is TGTGCCATCAGCGGGACTAGCGGGACTGCCGGGGAGCTGTTTTTT. The chain has TRBV10-3 and TRBJ2-2; 13 positions agree with TRBD2. Germline trimming cut 6 bases from V and 6 bases from J; bases unmatched to any gene: 4. Looked up from germline, CDR1 is ENHRY and CDR2 is SYGVKD. This CDR3 region has 15 residues.